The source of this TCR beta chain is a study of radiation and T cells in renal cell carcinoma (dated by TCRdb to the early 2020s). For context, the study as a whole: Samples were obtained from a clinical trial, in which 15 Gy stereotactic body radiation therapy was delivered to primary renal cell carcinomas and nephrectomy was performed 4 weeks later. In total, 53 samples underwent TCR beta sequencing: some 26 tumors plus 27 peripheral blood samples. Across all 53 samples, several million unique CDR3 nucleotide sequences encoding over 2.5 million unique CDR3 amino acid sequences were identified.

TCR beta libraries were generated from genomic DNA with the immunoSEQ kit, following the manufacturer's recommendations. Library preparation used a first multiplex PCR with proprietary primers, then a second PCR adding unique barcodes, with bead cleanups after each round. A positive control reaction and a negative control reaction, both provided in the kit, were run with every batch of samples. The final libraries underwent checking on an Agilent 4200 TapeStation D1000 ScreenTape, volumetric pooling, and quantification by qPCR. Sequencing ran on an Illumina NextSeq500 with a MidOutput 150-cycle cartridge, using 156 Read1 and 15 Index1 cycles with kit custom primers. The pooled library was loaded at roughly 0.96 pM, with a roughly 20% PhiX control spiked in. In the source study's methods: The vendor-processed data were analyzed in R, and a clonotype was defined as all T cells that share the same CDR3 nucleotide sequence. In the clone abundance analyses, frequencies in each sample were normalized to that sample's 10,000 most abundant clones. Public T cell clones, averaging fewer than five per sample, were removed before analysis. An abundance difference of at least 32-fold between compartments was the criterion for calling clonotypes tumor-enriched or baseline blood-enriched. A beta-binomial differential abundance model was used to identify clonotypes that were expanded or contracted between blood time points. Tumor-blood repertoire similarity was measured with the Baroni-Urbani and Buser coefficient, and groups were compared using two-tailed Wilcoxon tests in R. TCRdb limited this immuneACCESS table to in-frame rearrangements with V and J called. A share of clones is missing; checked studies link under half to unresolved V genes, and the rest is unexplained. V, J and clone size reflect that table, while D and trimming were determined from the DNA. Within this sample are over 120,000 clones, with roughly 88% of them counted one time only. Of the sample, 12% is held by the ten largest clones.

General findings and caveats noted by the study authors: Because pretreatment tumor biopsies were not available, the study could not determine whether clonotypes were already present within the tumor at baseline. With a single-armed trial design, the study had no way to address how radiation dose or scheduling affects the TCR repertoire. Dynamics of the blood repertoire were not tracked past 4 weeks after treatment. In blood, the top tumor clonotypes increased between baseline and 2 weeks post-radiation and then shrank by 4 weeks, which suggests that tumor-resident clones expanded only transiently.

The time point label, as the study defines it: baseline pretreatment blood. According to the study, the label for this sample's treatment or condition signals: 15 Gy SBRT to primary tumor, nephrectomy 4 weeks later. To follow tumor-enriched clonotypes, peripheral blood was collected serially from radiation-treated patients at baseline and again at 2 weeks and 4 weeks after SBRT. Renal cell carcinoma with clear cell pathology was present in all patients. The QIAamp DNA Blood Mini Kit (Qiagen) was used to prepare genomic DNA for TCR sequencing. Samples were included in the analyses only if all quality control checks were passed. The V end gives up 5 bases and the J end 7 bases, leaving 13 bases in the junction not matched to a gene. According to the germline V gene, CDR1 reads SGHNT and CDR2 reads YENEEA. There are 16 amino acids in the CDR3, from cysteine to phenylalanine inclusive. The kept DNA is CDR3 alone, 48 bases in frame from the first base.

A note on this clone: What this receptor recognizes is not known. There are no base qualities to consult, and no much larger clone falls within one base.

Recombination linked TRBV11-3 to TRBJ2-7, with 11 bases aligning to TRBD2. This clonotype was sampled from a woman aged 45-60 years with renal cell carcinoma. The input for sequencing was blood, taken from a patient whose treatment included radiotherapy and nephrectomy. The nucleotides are TGTGCCAGCAGCCCTGGTAGCGGGGGGGCTGCCGAGGAGCAGTACTTC. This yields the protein CASSPGSGGAAEEQYF.